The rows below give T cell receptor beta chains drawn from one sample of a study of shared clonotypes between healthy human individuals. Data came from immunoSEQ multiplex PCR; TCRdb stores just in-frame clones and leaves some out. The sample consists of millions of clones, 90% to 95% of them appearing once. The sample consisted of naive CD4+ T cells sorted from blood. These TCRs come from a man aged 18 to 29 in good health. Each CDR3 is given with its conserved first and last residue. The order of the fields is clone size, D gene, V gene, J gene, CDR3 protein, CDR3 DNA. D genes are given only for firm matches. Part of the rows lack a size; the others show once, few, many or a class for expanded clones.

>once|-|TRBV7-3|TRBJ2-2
CASSSQSFANTGELFF
TGTGCCAGCAGCTCACAATCCTTCGCTAACACCGGGGAGCTGTTTTTT
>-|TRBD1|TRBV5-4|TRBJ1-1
CASSLGGGFPEAFF
TGTGCCAGCAGCTTAGGGGGCGGATTTCCTGAAGCTTTCTTT
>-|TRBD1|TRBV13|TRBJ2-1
CASSFTGTGDNEQFF
TGTGCCAGCAGCTTTACGGGGACAGGGGACAATGAGCAGTTCTTC
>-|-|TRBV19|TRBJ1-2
CASAQLQGVGGYTF
TGTGCCAGTGCCCAACTACAGGGAGTAGGCGGCTACACCTTC
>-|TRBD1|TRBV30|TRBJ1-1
CAHRAGGNTEAFF
TGTGCCCATCGGGCAGGGGGGAACACTGAAGCTTTCTTT
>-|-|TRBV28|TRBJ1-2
CASSLSQGGYTF
TGTGCCAGCAGTTTATCGCAGGGAGGCTACACCTTC
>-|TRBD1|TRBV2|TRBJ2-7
CASSEQGQSYEQYF
TGTGCCAGCAGTGAACAGGGACAGTCCTACGAGCAGTACTTC
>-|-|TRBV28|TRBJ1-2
CVTSDSTNYGYTF
TGTGTCACAAGTGACAGCACTAACTATGGCTACACCTTC
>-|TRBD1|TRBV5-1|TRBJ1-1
CASSLRTGRRTEAFF
TGCGCCAGCAGCTTGAGGACAGGGCGTCGAACTGAAGCTTTCTTT
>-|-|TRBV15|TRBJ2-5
CATRQGTQETQYF
TGTGCCACCCGCCAGGGGACCCAAGAGACCCAGTACTTC
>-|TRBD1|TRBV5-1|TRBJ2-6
CASSLGGQGSGANVLTF
TGCGCCAGCAGCTTGGGTGGACAGGGGTCTGGGGCCAACGTCCTGACTTTC
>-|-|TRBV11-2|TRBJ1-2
CASSFGQAVTF
TGTGCCAGCAGCTTCGGGCAGGCGGTCACCTTC
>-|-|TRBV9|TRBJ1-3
CASSSVLGTSGNTIYF
TGTGCCAGCAGCTCCGTTTTAGGGACATCTGGAAACACCATATATTTT
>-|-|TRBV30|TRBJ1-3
CAWSAQGNTIYF
TGTGCCTGGAGTGCCCAGGGGAACACCATATATTTT
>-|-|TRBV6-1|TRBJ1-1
CASSAMNTNTEAFF
TGTGCCAGCAGCGCAATGAACACGAACACTGAAGCTTTCTTT
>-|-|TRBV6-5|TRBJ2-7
CASSGGGTAAYEQYF
TGTGCCAGCAGTGGCGGCGGGACAGCGGCCTACGAGCAGTACTTC
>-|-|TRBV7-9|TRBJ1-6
CASTDSSYNSPLHF
TGTGCCAGCACAGACAGCTCCTATAATTCACCCCTCCACTTT
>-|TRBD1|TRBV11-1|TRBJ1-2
CASSRQGAGGYTF
TGTGCCAGCAGCCGACAGGGGGCCGGAGGCTACACCTTC
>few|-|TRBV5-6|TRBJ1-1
CATERTEAFF
TGTGCCACAGAGAGGACTGAAGCTTTCTTT
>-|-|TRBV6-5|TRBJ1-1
CASRTRAMNTEAFF
TGTGCCAGCAGAACCAGGGCCATGAACACTGAAGCTTTCTTT
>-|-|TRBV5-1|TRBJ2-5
CASSFDETQYF
TGCGCCAGCAGCTTCGACGAGACCCAGTACTTC
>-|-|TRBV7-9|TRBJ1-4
CASSLDGGQKLFF
TGTGCCAGCAGCTTAGATGGGGGGCAAAAACTGTTTTTT
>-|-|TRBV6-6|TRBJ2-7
CASSSYLDGYEQYF
TGTGCCAGCAGTTCATACTTGGACGGGTACGAGCAGTACTTC